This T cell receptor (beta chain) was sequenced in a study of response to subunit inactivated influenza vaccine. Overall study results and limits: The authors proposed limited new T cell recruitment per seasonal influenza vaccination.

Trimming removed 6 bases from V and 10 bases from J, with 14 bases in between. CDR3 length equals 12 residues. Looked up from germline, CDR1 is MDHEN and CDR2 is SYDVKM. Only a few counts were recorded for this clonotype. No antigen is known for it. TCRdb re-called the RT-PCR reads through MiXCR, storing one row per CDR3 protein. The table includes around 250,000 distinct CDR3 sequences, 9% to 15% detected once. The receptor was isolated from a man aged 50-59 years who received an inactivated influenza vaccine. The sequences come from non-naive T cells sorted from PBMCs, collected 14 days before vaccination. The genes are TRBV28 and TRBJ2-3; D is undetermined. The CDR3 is CASSPLGAAQYF. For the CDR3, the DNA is TGTGCCAGCAGCCCCCTGGGCGCGGCGCAGTATTTT.